The 2 T cell receptor beta chains below come from one sample, sequenced in a study of technical replicates of blood from a few donors. Using immunoSEQ multiplex PCR, the repertoire was profiled, and TCRdb retains in-frame clones only, with some absent. The table lists 84,000 or so clones, 90% to 95% of them singletons, with around 0.25% in the top ten. The sample consisted of T cells isolated from PBMCs. The receptor source for this set is a human donor in good health.

The chain joins TRBV6-1 to TRBJ2-1, with a possible D match to TRBD2 (5 bases). Germline loops: CDR1 MNHNS, CDR2 SASEGT. Trimming removed 0 bases from V and 4 bases from J, with 22 bases in between. There are 19 residues in the CDR3. For the CDR3, the DNA is TGTGCCAGCAGTGAAGCGCTGTTCTCCACAGCGGTATTTTACAATGAGCAGTTCTTC. Amino acid sequence: CASSEALFSTAVFYNEQFF.

The chain couples TRBV4-1 to TRBJ2-7, with 9 bases that match TRBD2. The trim removed 1 base at V and 5 bases at J, leaving 9 bases unmatched. There are 16 residues in the CDR3. Per the germline V gene, CDR1 is MGHRA and CDR2 is YSYEKL. Here the CDR3 reads CASSQVVAGGPNEQYF. The CDR3 DNA is TGCGCCAGCAGCCAAGTTGTGGCGGGAGGGCCAAACGAGCAGTACTTC.